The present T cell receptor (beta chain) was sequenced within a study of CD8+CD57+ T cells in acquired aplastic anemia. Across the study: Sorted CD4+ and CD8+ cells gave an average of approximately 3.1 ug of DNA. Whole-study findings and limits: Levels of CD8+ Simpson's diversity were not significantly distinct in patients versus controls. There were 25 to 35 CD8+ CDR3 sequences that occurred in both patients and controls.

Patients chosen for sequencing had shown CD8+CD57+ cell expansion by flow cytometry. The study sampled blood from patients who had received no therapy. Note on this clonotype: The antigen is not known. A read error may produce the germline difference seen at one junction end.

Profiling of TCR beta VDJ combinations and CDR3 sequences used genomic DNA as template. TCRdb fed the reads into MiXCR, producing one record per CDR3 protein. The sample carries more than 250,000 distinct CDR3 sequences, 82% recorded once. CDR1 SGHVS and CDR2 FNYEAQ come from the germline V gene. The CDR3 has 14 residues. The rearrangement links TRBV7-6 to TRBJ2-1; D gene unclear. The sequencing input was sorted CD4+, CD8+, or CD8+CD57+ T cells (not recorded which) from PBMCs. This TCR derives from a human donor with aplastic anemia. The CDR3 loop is CASSLGYISDEQFF. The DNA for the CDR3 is TGTGCTAGCAGCTTAGGTTATATTTCGGATGAGCAGTTCTTC.